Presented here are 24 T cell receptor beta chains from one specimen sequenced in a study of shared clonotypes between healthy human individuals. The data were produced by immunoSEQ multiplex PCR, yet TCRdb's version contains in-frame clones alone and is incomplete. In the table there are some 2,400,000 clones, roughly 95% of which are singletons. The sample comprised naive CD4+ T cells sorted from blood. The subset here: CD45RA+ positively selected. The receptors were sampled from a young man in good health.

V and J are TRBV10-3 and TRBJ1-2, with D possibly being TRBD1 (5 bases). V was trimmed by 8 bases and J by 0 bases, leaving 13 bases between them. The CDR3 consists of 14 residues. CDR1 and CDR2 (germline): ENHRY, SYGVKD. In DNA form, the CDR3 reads TGTGCCATCGGGGAGGGGTTAGCTAACTATGGCTACACCTTC. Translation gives CAIGEGLANYGYTF.

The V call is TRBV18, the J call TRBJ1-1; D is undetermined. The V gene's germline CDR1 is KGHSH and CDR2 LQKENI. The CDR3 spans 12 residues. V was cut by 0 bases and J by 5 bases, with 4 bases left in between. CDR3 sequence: CASSPPVTEAFF. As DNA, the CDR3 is TGTGCCAGCTCACCACCCGTGACTGAAGCTTTCTTT.

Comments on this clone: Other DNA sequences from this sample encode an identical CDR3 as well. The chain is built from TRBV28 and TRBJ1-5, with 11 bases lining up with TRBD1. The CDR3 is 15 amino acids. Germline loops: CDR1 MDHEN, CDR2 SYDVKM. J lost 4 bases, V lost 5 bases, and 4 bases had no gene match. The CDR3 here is CASSPGTGGNQPQHF. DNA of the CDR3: TGTGCCAGCAGTCCCGGGACAGGGGGAAATCAGCCCCAGCATTTT. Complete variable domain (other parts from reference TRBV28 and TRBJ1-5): DVKVTQSSRYLVKRTGEKVFLECVQDMDHENMFWYRQDPGLGLRLIYFSYDVKMKEKGDIPEGYSVSREKKERFSLILESASTNQTSMYLCASSPGTGGNQPQHFGDGTRLSIL.

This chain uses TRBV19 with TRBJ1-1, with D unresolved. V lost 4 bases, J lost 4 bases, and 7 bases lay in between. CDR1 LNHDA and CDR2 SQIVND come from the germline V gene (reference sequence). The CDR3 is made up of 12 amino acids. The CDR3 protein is CASSRWPTEAFF. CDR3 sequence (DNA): TGTGCCAGTAGTAGGTGGCCCACTGAAGCTTTCTTT.

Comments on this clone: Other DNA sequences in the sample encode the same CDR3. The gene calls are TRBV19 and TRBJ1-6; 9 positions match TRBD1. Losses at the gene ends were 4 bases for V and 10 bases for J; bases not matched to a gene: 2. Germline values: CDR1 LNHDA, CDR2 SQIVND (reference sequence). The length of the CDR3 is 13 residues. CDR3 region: CASSTDRGSPLHF. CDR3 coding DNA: TGTGCCAGTAGTACTGACAGGGGGTCACCCCTCCACTTT.

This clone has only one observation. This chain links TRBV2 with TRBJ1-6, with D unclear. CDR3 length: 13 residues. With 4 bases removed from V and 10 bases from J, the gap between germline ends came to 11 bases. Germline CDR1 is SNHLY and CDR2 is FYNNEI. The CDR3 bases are TGTGCCAGCAGTGGGACGGCTCCCTCACCCCTCCACTTT. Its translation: CASSGTAPSPLHF.

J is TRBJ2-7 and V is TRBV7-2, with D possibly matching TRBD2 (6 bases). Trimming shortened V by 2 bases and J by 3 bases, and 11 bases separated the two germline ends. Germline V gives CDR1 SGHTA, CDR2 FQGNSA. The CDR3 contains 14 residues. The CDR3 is CASSLIGGFYEQYF. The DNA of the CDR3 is TGTGCCAGCAGCTTAATCGGGGGTTTCTACGAGCAGTACTTC.

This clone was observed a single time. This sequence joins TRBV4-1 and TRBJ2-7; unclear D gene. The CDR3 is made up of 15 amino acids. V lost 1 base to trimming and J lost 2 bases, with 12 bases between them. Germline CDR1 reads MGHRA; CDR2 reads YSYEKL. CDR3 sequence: CASSQGRQTTYEQYF. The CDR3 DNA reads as TGCGCCAGCAGCCAAGGACGGCAAACCACCTACGAGCAGTACTTC.

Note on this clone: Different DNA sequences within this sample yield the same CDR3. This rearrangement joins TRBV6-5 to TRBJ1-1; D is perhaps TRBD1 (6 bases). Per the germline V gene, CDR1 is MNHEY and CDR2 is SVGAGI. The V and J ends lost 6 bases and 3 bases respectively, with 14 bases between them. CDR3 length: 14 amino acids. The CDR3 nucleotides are TGTGCCAGCAGCCGAGGGGGGGCCGACACTGAAGCTTTCTTT. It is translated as CASSRGGADTEAFF.

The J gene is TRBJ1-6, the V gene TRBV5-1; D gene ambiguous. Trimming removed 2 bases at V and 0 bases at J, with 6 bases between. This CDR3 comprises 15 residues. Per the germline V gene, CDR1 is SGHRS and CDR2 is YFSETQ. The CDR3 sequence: CASSFYGSYNSPLHF. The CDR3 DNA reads TGCGCCAGCAGCTTCTACGGCTCCTATAATTCACCCCTCCACTTT.

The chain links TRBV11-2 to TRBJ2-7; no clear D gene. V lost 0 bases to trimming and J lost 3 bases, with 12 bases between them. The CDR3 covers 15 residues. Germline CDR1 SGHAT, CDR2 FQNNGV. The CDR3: CASSLEGQEYYEQYF. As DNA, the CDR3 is TGTGCCAGCAGCTTAGAGGGTCAAGAGTACTACGAGCAGTACTTC.

CDR3 coding DNA: TGTGCCAGCAGTGAAATGGGCAGAATGAACACTGAAGCTTTCTTT. Translation: CASSEMGRMNTEAFF. The V and J genes are TRBV6-1 and TRBJ1-1; no definite D call. Germline CDR1 reads MNHNS; CDR2 reads SASEGT. This CDR3 spans 15 amino acids. Trimming took off 2 bases at V and 0 bases at J, with 10 bases between the two ends.

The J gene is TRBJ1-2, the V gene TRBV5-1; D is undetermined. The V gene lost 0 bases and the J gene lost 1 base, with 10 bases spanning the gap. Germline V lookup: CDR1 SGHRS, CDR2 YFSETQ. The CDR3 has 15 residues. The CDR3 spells CASSLGTVVNYGYTF. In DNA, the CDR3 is TGCGCCAGCAGCTTGGGTACGGTTGTTAACTATGGCTACACCTTC.

The CDR3: CASSLLGPFNEQFF. The CDR3 bases are TGTGCCAGCAGCTTACTAGGCCCCTTCAATGAGCAGTTCTTC. The genes are TRBV7-9 and TRBJ2-1; D is unclear. V dropped 2 bases and J dropped 6 bases, with 11 bases sitting between them. This CDR3 region has 14 residues. Per germline, CDR1 SEHNR and CDR2 FQNEAQ (reference sequence).

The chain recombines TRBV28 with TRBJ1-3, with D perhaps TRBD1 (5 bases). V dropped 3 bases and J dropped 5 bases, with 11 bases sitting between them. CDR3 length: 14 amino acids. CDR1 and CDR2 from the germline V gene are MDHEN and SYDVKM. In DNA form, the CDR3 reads TGTGCCAGCAGTTTTGTTGGGACTCGAAACACCATATATTTT. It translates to CASSFVGTRNTIYF.

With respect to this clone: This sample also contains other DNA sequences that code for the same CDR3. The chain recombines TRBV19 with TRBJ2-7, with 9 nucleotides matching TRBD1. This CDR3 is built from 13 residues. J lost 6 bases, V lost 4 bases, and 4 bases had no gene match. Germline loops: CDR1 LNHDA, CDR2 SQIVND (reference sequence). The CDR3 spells CASSTTGGSEQYF. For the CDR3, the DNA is TGTGCCAGTAGTACGACAGGGGGGTCCGAGCAGTACTTC.

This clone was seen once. This chain's CDR3 is CASSWTGVAYNEQFF. As DNA, the CDR3 is TGTGCCAGCAGTTGGACAGGGGTAGCCTACAATGAGCAGTTCTTC. V and J are TRBV27 and TRBJ2-1, with 9 bases fitting TRBD1. Trimming cost V 4 bases and J 2 bases; bases outside gene matches: 3. CDR3 length equals 15 residues. The germline CDR1 and CDR2 sequences are MNHEY and SMNVEV (reference sequence).

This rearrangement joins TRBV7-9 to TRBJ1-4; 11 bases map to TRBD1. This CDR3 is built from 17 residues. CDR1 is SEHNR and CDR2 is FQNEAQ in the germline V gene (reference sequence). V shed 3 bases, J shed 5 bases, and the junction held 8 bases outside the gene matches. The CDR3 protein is CASSFRTGGQLNEKLFF. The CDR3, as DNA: TGTGCCAGCAGCTTTCGGACAGGGGGCCAGCTAAATGAAAAACTGTTTTTT.

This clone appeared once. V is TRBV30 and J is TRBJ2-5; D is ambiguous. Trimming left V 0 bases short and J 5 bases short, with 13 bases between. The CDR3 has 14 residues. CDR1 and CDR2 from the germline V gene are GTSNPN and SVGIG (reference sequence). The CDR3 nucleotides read TGTGCCTGGAGTGTAGGTTGGGGTACGGAGACCCAGTACTTC. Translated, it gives CAWSVGWGTETQYF.

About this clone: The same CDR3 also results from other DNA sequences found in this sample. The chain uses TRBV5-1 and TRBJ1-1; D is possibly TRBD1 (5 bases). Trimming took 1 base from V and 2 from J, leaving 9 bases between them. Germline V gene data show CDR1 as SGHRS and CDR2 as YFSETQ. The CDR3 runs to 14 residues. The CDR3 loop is CASSLRQGNTEAFF. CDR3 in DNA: TGCGCCAGCAGCTTGAGGCAGGGAAACACTGAAGCTTTCTTT.

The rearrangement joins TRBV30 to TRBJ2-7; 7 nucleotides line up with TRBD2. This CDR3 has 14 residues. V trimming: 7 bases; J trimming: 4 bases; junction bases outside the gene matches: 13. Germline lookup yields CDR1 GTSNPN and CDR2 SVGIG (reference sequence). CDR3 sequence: CAYSKREGLYEQYF. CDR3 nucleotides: TGTGCCTACAGTAAGAGGGAGGGCCTGTACGAGCAGTACTTC.

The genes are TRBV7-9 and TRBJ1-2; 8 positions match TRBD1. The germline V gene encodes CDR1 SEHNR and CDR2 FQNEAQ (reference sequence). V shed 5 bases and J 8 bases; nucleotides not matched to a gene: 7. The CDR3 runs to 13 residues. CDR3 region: CASSLMTGDGYTF. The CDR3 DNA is TGTGCCAGCAGCCTAATGACAGGGGACGGCTACACCTTC.

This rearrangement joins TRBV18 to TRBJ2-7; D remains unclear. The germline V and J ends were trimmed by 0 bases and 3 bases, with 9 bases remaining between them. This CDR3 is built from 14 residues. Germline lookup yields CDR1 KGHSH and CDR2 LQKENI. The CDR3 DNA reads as TGTGCCAGCTCACCACCTAGTACTTTCTACGAGCAGTACTTC. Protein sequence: CASSPPSTFYEQYF.

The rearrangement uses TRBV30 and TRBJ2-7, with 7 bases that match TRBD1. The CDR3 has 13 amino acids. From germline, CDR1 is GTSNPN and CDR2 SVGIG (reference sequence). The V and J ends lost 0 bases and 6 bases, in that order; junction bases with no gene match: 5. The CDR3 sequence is CAWSVKGQSEQYF. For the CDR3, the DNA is TGTGCCTGGAGTGTAAAGGGACAGAGCGAGCAGTACTTC.